Each of the 19 T cell receptor beta chains below was sequenced from the same sample in a study of identical twins. TCRdb independently ran MiXCR on the 5' RACE reads; one entry per CDR3 protein. The sample records 1.5 million to 2 million distinct CDR3 sequences, 32% being singletons. The specimen was cord blood. Receptors originate from a newborn girl in good health.

This clonotype was detected a few times. The V gene is TRBV6-2 or TRBV6-3, the J gene TRBJ2-5; TRBD2 is a possible D gene (8 bases). This CDR3 has 15 residues. The germline gives CDR1 MNHEY, CDR2 SVGEGT. The V end lost 6 bases, the J end lost 3 bases, and 17 bases lay between the germline ends. CDR3 residues: CASRRSGDSKETQYF. DNA for the CDR3: TGTGCCAGCAGACGTAGCGGGGACAGCAAAGAGACCCAGTACTTC.

This clonotype was recorded at least ten times. The rearrangement joins TRBV24-1 to TRBJ2-3; no reliable D call. Germline-derived CDR1 and CDR2 are KGHDR and SFDVKD. The length of the CDR3 is 15 residues. V lost 1 base and J 4 bases, leaving 11 bases between the germline ends. Here the CDR3 reads CATSDFGLQADTQYF. The CDR3 region has the DNA TGTGCCACCAGTGATTTCGGGTTACAAGCAGATACGCAGTATTTT.

The chain has TRBV30 and TRBJ1-1; 9 nucleotides agree with TRBD1. This CDR3 spans 13 amino acids. Germline assignment: CDR1 GTSNPN and CDR2 SVGIG (reference sequence). Trimming at V came to 3 bases and at J to 6 bases, leaving 5 bases not matched to a gene. CDR3 DNA: TGTGCCTGGAGCCCGGACAGGGGACCTGAAGCTTTCTTT. This encodes CAWSPDRGPEAFF.

J is TRBJ2-1 and V is TRBV4-1, with TRBD2 matching over 11 bases. CDR1 MGHRA and CDR2 YSYEKL come from the germline V gene. The V and J ends lost 4 bases and 3 bases, in that order; junction bases with no gene match: 8. This CDR3 is 17 amino acids long. The DNA for the CDR3 is TGCGCCAGCAGCCTCCGACTAGCGGGGACCGTCTACAATGAGCAGTTCTTC. Protein sequence: CASSLRLAGTVYNEQFF.

The chain combines TRBV9 with TRBJ2-3, with no clear D. Germline CDR1 SGDLS, CDR2 YYNGEE. The CDR3 has 15 amino acids. V was trimmed by 0 bases and J by 5 bases, leaving 13 bases between them. This CDR3 is CASSVEVFPEDTQYF. Written as DNA, the CDR3 is TGTGCCAGCAGCGTAGAGGTTTTTCCCGAAGATACGCAGTATTTT.

This sequence joins TRBV4-2 and TRBJ1-2; no clear D. This CDR3 has 12 amino acids. Trimming shortened V by 1 base and J by 8 bases, and 8 bases separated the two germline ends. Germline V gene sequence: CDR1 LGHNA, CDR2 YNFKEQ. For the CDR3, the DNA is TGTGCCAGCAGCCAAGTCCCCGAGGGCTACACCTTC. Protein product: CASSQVPEGYTF.

The rearrangement uses TRBV18 and TRBJ2-7; tentatively, D is TRBD1 (5 bases). This CDR3 has 13 amino acids. Trimming removed 3 bases from V and 3 bases from J, with 9 bases in between. Germline loops: CDR1 KGHSH, CDR2 LQKENI. Written as DNA, the CDR3 is TGTGCCAGCTCACCCGACAGAAACTACGAGCAGTACTTC. Translation: CASSPDRNYEQYF.

Only one count was recorded for this clonotype. The junction does not match germline at one end; this may be a read error. CDR3 amino acids: CASSKEGTSGYNGQFF. DNA for the CDR3: TGTGCCAGCAGTAAAGAGGGGACTAGCGGTTACAATGGGCAGTTCTTC. This rearrangement joins TRBV4-2 to TRBJ2-1; TRBD2 matches 11 bases. The germline gives CDR1 LGHNA, CDR2 YNFKEQ. This CDR3 contains 16 residues.

The table lists this clonotype with many counts. This chain connects TRBV5-1 to TRBJ1-4; unclear D gene. Trimming pared 2 bases from V and 6 bases from J, leaving 11 bases between. Germline-derived CDR1 and CDR2 are SGHRS and YFSETQ. The CDR3 extends over 14 amino acids. The CDR3 DNA is TGCGCCAGCAGCTTTACAGTCGGGGATGAAAAACTGTTTTTT. Translated: CASSFTVGDEKLFF.

This clonotype has ten or more counts. V usage is TRBV12-3 or TRBV12-4 and J usage is TRBJ2-3, with 14 bases aligning to TRBD2. This CDR3 region has 16 residues. J gave up 6 bases and V 5 bases, and 7 bases lay outside the gene matches. The DNA of the CDR3 is TGTGCCAGCAGTCCGGGACTAGCGGGAGTAGGGGATACGCAGTATTTT. Its protein is CASSPGLAGVGDTQYF.

This chain joins TRBV4-1 and TRBJ1-1; D remains unclear. Trimming cost V 4 bases and J 1 base, with 13 bases left between them. The V gene's germline CDR1 is MGHRA and CDR2 YSYEKL. The CDR3 totals 15 residues. DNA of the CDR3: TGCGCCAGCAGCCGCTTAACAGTCGGGAACACTGAAGCTTTCTTT. Translation gives CASSRLTVGNTEAFF.

The gene calls are TRBV27 and TRBJ1-6; 9 bases are shared with TRBD1. The CDR3 consists of 16 residues. The V gene's germline CDR1 is MNHEY and CDR2 SMNVEV (reference sequence). Unmatched junction bases numbered 8, after V lost 5 bases and J lost 6 bases. The CDR3 DNA sequence: TGTGCCAGCAGTGACACAGGGGGCTGGGGTAATTCACCCCTCCACTTT. It codes for CASSDTGGWGNSPLHF.

J is TRBJ1-5 and V is TRBV4-1, with D tentatively TRBD1 (6 bases). Between the trimmed V and J ends, which lost 0 bases and 5 bases, there was a span of 17 bases. Germline assignment: CDR1 MGHRA and CDR2 YSYEKL. This CDR3 has 17 amino acids. CDR3 DNA sequence: TGCGCCAGCAGCCAAGATCCCACAGGGTCGGGCCATCAGCCCCAGCATTTT. Its protein is CASSQDPTGSGHQPQHF.

In this sample, this clonotype turned up a few times. The chain recombines TRBV27 with TRBJ2-3; 11 bases fit TRBD2. Per germline, CDR1 MNHEY and CDR2 SMNVEV (reference sequence). The V gene end was trimmed by 3 bases and the J gene end by 6 bases; junction bases not matched to a gene: 5. The CDR3 length is 15 residues. The CDR3 here is CASSFLAGGHDTQYF. The CDR3 bases are TGTGCCAGCAGTTTTTTAGCGGGGGGGCATGATACGCAGTATTTT.

The rearrangement joins TRBV18 to TRBJ1-2; TRBD1 matches at 10 bases. The germline gives CDR1 KGHSH, CDR2 LQKENI. The ends lost 4 bases at V and 4 bases at J; junction bases unmatched: 9. This CDR3 contains 16 residues. CDR3 DNA sequence: TGTGCCAGCTCACAAGCCGGGACAGGGGTCCGCTATGGCTACACCTTC. It is translated as CASSQAGTGVRYGYTF.

V usage is TRBV9 and J usage is TRBJ1-2, with D possibly being TRBD1 (6 bases). The ends were cut back, 5 bases at V and 7 bases at J, with 15 bases in the middle. This CDR3 contains 13 residues. Germline CDR1 reads SGDLS; CDR2 reads YYNGEE. For the CDR3, the DNA is TGTGCCAGCAGGGCCGGGACAATTGGTGGCTACACCTTC. This translates into CASRAGTIGGYTF.

The DNA of the CDR3 is TGTGCCAGCAGCTTCCAAAGGACAGGGTCAGCCAAAAACATTCAGTACTTC. Its translation is CASSFQRTGSAKNIQYF. The rearrangement joins TRBV11-2 to TRBJ2-4; 8 positions agree with TRBD1. This CDR3 is built from 17 residues. The germline gives CDR1 SGHAT, CDR2 FQNNGV. With 3 bases clipped from V and 0 bases from J, the junction kept 7 bases outside the gene matches. The variable domain in full, with the rest retrieved from reference TRBV11-2 and TRBJ2-4, is EAGVAQSPRYKIIEKRQSVAFWCNPISGHATLYWYQQILGQGPKLLIQFQNNGVVDDSQLPKDRFSAERLKGVDSTLKIQPAKLEDSAVYLCASSFQRTGSAKNIQYFGAGTRLSVL.

The chain employs TRBV12-3 or TRBV12-4 and TRBJ2-7; 11 bases align to TRBD2. V was clipped by 5 bases and J by 1 base; unmatched bases: 10. This CDR3 is built from 17 residues. The chain's CDR3 is CASSLEFLAGGSYEQYF. CDR3 nucleotides: TGTGCCAGCAGTCTCGAGTTCCTAGCGGGGGGATCCTACGAGCAGTACTTC.

The rearrangement links TRBV12-3 or TRBV12-4 to TRBJ2-4, with 8 bases that match TRBD2. The CDR3 spans 14 residues. V lost 11 bases to trimming and J lost 3 bases; unmatched junction nucleotides: 9. CDR3 nucleotide sequence: TGTGCCGGCACCGTAGCGGGGAGCAAAAACATTCAGTACTTC. Its protein is CAGTVAGSKNIQYF.